This passage covers 23 T cell receptor beta chains from one sample sequenced in a study of T cell responses to AZD1222 COVID-19 vaccine. Only in-frame clones appear in the TCRdb table, and some are missing; sequencing was by immunoSEQ multiplex PCR. In the table there are 130,000 to 150,000 clones, roughly four fifths of which are singletons. The specimen comprised peripheral blood, sampled on day 0 of MenACWY control vaccination. The source of these receptors is an adult in good health.

This clone was detected only a few times. The chain is built from TRBV6-5 and TRBJ1-6; D is perhaps TRBD1 (5 bases). V lost 8 bases and J lost 7, with 18 bases in between. CDR3 length: 15 amino acids. Germline CDR1 MNHEY, CDR2 SVGAGI. The CDR3 protein is CASLLRGAQNSPLHF. For the CDR3, the DNA is TGTGCCAGCTTGTTGCGCGGGGCGCAGAATTCACCCCTCCACTTT.

The chain couples TRBV4-1 to TRBJ1-2, with D maybe TRBD1 (5 bases). The V gene's germline CDR1 is MGHRA and CDR2 YSYEKL. V lost 0 bases to trimming and J lost 6 bases, with 8 bases between them. The CDR3 has 13 amino acids. Here the CDR3 DNA reads TGCGCCAGCAGCCAAGACTCCAGGGATGGCTACACCTTC. Residues: CASSQDSRDGYTF.

The V call is TRBV5-1, the J call TRBJ1-1; D is perhaps TRBD1 (5 bases). Trimming left V 4 bases short and J 11 bases short, with 21 bases between. There are 14 residues in the CDR3. Germline loops: CDR1 SGHRS, CDR2 YFSETQ. CDR3 in amino acids: CASSGGLPSEGAFF. The CDR3 DNA reads as TGCGCCAGCAGCGGCGGCCTCCCATCCGAGGGGGCTTTCTTT.

The chain joins TRBV4-1 to TRBJ2-7; D is uncertain. Germline CDR1 is MGHRA and CDR2 is YSYEKL. The V and J ends lost 1 base and 0 bases respectively, with 7 bases between them. The CDR3 is 14 residues long. The CDR3 loop reads CASSQAKSSYEQYF. The CDR3 nucleotides read TGCGCCAGCAGCCAAGCGAAAAGCTCCTACGAGCAGTACTTC.

V and J are TRBV27 and TRBJ2-7; D unclear. CDR1 and CDR2 from the germline V gene are MNHEY and SMNVEV (reference sequence). The CDR3 covers 15 residues. V lost 2 bases, J lost 1 base, and 12 bases lay in between. CDR3: CASSLGQHDSYEQYF. As DNA, the CDR3 is TGTGCCAGCAGTTTAGGGCAGCATGATTCCTACGAGCAGTACTTC.

The genes are TRBV6-1 and TRBJ1-1; weak D call: TRBD1 (6 bases). The CDR3 has 17 residues. Germline CDR1 is MNHNS and CDR2 is SASEGT. Trimming removed 2 bases from V and 1 base from J, with 17 bases in between. The CDR3 region has the DNA TGTGCCAGCAGTGAAATCCGGGGTCCCAGGGGGAACACTGAAGCTTTCTTT. Its translation is CASSEIRGPRGNTEAFF.

The chain joins TRBV5-1 to TRBJ2-2; 9 nucleotides align to TRBD1. V shed 5 bases, J shed 1 base, and the junction held 3 bases outside the gene matches. The CDR3 length is 15 residues. CDR1 is SGHRS, CDR2 YFSETQ, per germline. The CDR3 spells CASRRTGVNTGELFF. Written as DNA, the CDR3 is TGCGCCAGCAGACGGACAGGGGTGAACACCGGGGAGCTGTTTTTT.

This chain links TRBV5-1 with TRBJ2-7; TRBD2 matches at 9 bases. The ends lost 0 bases at V and 2 bases at J; junction bases unmatched: 6. Looked up from germline, CDR1 is SGHRS and CDR2 is YFSETQ. The CDR3 has 16 amino acids. CDR3 sequence (DNA): TGCGCCAGCAGCTTGGATCCTAGCGGGGTTACCTACGAGCAGTACTTC. It yields the protein CASSLDPSGVTYEQYF.

J is TRBJ1-2 and V is TRBV5-4; D is unclear. Germline CDR1 reads SGHNT; CDR2 reads YYREEE (reference sequence). The CDR3 sequence is 17 residues long. V gave up 2 bases and J gave up 0 bases, with 17 bases separating them. This CDR3 reads CASSFGTKVYSNYGYTF. In DNA, the CDR3 is TGTGCCAGCAGCTTTGGAACGAAGGTTTATTCTAACTATGGCTACACCTTC.

This sequence joins TRBV7-9 and TRBJ1-4; D gene uncertain. With 1 base removed from V and 0 bases from J, the gap between germline ends came to 9 bases. This CDR3 spans 16 amino acids. The germline gives CDR1 SEHNR, CDR2 FQNEAQ (reference sequence). The DNA of the CDR3 is TGTGCCAGCAGCTTAGGACATGCCGCAACTAATGAAAAACTGTTTTTT. The encoded protein is CASSLGHAATNEKLFF.

This chain links TRBV19 with TRBJ2-3; 8 bases fit TRBD2. Germline V gene data show CDR1 as LNHDA and CDR2 as SQIVND (reference sequence). V shed 4 bases and J 7 bases; nucleotides not matched to a gene: 10. The CDR3 runs to 15 residues. The CDR3 is CASSTVFGGANTQYF. Written as DNA, the CDR3 is TGTGCCAGTAGTACCGTTTTCGGGGGGGCGAATACGCAGTATTTT.

V is TRBV5-5 and J is TRBJ2-2; D may be TRBD2 (7 bases). Trimming removed 6 bases from V and 3 bases from J, with 12 bases in between. This CDR3 region has 14 residues. Germline V gene data show CDR1 as SGHKS and CDR2 as YYEKEE (reference sequence). CDR3 sequence reads: CASKLGGDTGELFF. The CDR3 DNA reads as TGTGCCAGCAAATTAGGGGGGGACACCGGGGAGCTGTTTTTT.

About this clone: At the DNA level, this CDR3 is encoded by other sequences in the same sample as well. V gene TRBV12-3 or TRBV12-4 combines with J gene TRBJ2-7, with D possibly called TRBD1 or TRBD2 (5 bases each). V was cut by 3 bases and J by 2 bases, with 8 bases left in between. The CDR3 totals 13 residues. The CDR3 sequence is CASSFGDPYEQYF. For the CDR3, the DNA is TGTGCCAGCAGTTTTGGGGACCCCTACGAGCAGTACTTC.

The V gene is TRBV7-3, the J gene TRBJ1-2, with 12 bases lining up with TRBD1. Germline V lookup: CDR1 SGHTA, CDR2 FQGTGA. This CDR3 is built from 17 residues. The V gene end was trimmed by 4 bases and the J gene end by 0 bases; junction bases not matched to a gene: 6. The CDR3 here is CASSYRDRGRSNYGYTF. DNA of the CDR3: TGTGCCAGCAGCTACCGGGACAGGGGGCGATCTAACTATGGCTACACCTTC.

The V call is TRBV6-6, the J call TRBJ2-3; maybe TRBD2 (6 bases). The CDR3 spans 15 residues. V lost 6 bases and J lost 2, with 15 bases in between. Germline V CDR1 and CDR2: MNHNY, SVGAGI (reference sequence). Here the CDR3 reads CASRKPSAITDTQYF. The DNA of the CDR3 is TGTGCCAGCAGGAAGCCTAGCGCGATCACAGATACGCAGTATTTT.

The J gene is TRBJ2-7, the V gene TRBV30, with D unclear. With 5 bases removed from V and 2 bases from J, the gap between germline ends came to 16 bases. This CDR3 is built from 14 residues. Germline values: CDR1 GTSNPN, CDR2 SVGIG (reference sequence). The DNA for the CDR3 is TGTGCCTGGTCTCCGAAGGGTAATGCCTACGAGCAGTACGTC. This gives the protein CAWSPKGNAYEQYV.

This clone was observed a few times. This chain uses TRBV24-1 with TRBJ1-1; unclear D gene. V lost 9 bases and J lost 5, with 15 bases in between. The CDR3 loop spans 13 amino acids. CDR1 is KGHDR and CDR2 is SFDVKD in the germline V gene. Here the CDR3 reads CATVLGIRTEAFF. The CDR3 DNA reads as TGTGCCACCGTGTTGGGGATTCGGACTGAAGCTTTCTTT.

A single count supports this clone. The chain has TRBV5-5 and TRBJ2-3; no clear D gene. There are 13 residues in the CDR3. V lost 6 bases and J lost 6, with 14 bases in between. The germline V gene has CDR1 SGHKS and CDR2 YYEKEE (reference sequence). The CDR3: CASTPLPADTQYF. Written as DNA, the CDR3 is TGTGCCAGCACCCCCCTCCCGGCGGATACGCAGTATTTT.

Notes on this clone: At the DNA level, this CDR3 is encoded by other sequences in the same sample as well. The V and J genes are TRBV12-3 or TRBV12-4 and TRBJ2-5; D is undetermined. The length of the CDR3 is 11 residues. Trimming shortened V by 2 bases and J by 4 bases, and 2 bases separated the two germline ends. The CDR3 sequence: CASSLRETQYF. The CDR3 coding sequence is TGTGCCAGCAGTTTACGAGAGACCCAGTACTTC.

This clone was observed a single time. The chain combines TRBV11-2 with TRBJ2-2, with TRBD1 matching over 8 bases. The germline V gene encodes CDR1 SGHAT and CDR2 FQNNGV. After removal of 5 bases from V and 5 bases from J, the junction contained 13 bases not matched to a gene. The CDR3 covers 17 residues. As DNA, the CDR3 is TGTGCCAGCAGCCCAATGGTGGGGACAGGAAAGACCGGGGAGCTGTTTTTT. Protein sequence: CASSPMVGTGKTGELFF.

This sequence joins TRBV4-1 and TRBJ2-3; no definite D call. CDR1 and CDR2 from the germline V gene are MGHRA and YSYEKL. The V end was cut by 3 bases, the J end by 4 bases, with 11 bases between. The length of the CDR3 is 14 residues. As DNA, the CDR3 is TGCGCCAGCAGCCACCCCAGTAGGTCAGATACGCAGTATTTT. Amino acid sequence: CASSHPSRSDTQYF.

The V and J genes are TRBV27 and TRBJ2-1; 7 nucleotides line up with TRBD2. Germline CDR1 MNHEY, CDR2 SMNVEV (reference sequence). V trimming: 4 bases; J trimming: 10 bases; junction bases outside the gene matches: 19. The CDR3 has 17 amino acids. The CDR3 coding sequence is TGTGCCAGCAGTTCATACAGTGGGCGGGGGAGACGGGAGGAGCAGTTCTTC. Translation gives CASSSYSGRGRREEQFF.

This clone was observed a single time. V gene TRBV11-2 combines with J gene TRBJ1-1; 8 nucleotides agree with TRBD1. The CDR3 is made up of 13 amino acids. Germline V lookup: CDR1 SGHAT, CDR2 FQNNGV. V was clipped by 6 bases and J by 4 bases; unmatched bases: 4. The CDR3 sequence: CASSRQGSTEAFF. The CDR3, as DNA: TGTGCCAGCAGTAGACAGGGGAGCACTGAAGCTTTCTTT.